This entry lists 27 T cell receptor beta chains sequenced from one sample in a study of T cell repertoires in cytomegalovirus infection. Using its own MiXCR run on the reads, TCRdb lists one record per CDR3 protein. Of fewer than 350,000 distinct CDR3 sequences in the sample, about 17% were seen once. The sequencing sample was made of PBMCs. The receptors were gathered from a human donor in good health (CMV status not recorded). Some clones in this sample may be carry-over from other donors' samples.

The rearrangement joins TRBV3-1 to TRBJ1-1, with a tentative D call TRBD1 (5 bases). The CDR3 extends over 14 amino acids. The V gene lost 0 bases and the J gene lost 1 base, with 6 bases spanning the gap. Germline CDR1 is LGHDT and CDR2 is YNNKEL (reference sequence). In DNA, the CDR3 is TGTGCCAGCAGCCAAGAGGGGGGGAACACTGAAGCTTTCTTT. It is translated as CASSQEGGNTEAFF. The entire variable domain, with the rest obtained from reference TRBV3-1 and TRBJ1-1, is as follows: DTAVSQTPKYLVTQMGNDKSIKCEQNLGHDTMYWYKQDSKKFLKIMFSYNNKELIINETVPNRFSPKSPDKAHLNLHINSLELGDSAVYFCASSQEGGNTEAFFGQGTRLTVV.

The J gene is TRBJ1-2, the V gene TRBV4-2, with D unclear. The germline CDR1 and CDR2 sequences are LGHNA and YNFKEQ. V lost 0 bases and J 4 bases, leaving 9 bases between the germline ends. CDR3 length: 14 amino acids. In DNA form, the CDR3 reads TGTGCCAGCAGCCAAGATAGAACAGCCTATGGCTACACCTTC. This codes for CASSQDRTAYGYTF.

This clonotype was observed a handful of times. The CDR3 nucleotides are TGTGCCATCAGTGCGACAGGGTCGGATGAGCAGTTCTTC. Protein: CAISATGSDEQFF. The V call is TRBV10-3, the J call TRBJ2-1, with 7 positions matching TRBD1. The trim removed 4 bases at V and 8 bases at J, leaving 5 bases unmatched. The CDR3 has 13 residues. Germline-derived CDR1 and CDR2 are ENHRY and SYGVKD.

The rearrangement joins TRBV4-1 to TRBJ1-4, with 7 bases fitting TRBD1. J gave up 3 bases and V 4 bases, and 5 bases lay outside the gene matches. This CDR3 spans 15 amino acids. The germline V gene has CDR1 MGHRA and CDR2 YSYEKL. This chain's CDR3 is CASSLRQGSNEKLFF. DNA for the CDR3: TGCGCCAGCAGCCTAAGACAGGGCTCTAATGAAAAACTGTTTTTT.

This clonotype occurred a few times. The V call is TRBV6-2 or TRBV6-3, the J call TRBJ2-1, with D unclear. The germline V gene has CDR1 MNHEY and CDR2 SVGEGT. The germline V and J ends were trimmed by 8 bases and 3 bases, with 11 bases remaining between them. The CDR3 runs 13 residues. CDR3 DNA sequence: TGTGCCAGCTCCGAGGCATACTACAATGAGCAGTTCTTC. This gives the protein CASSEAYYNEQFF.

The J gene is TRBJ2-6, the V gene TRBV2; the match to TRBD1 covers 8 bases. The V gene end was trimmed by 6 bases and the J gene end by 0 bases; junction bases not matched to a gene: 10. The V gene's germline CDR1 is SNHLY and CDR2 FYNNEI. This CDR3 comprises 18 residues. DNA for the CDR3: TGTGCCAGCAGGGCCGGACAGGGCGATATCTCTGGGGCCAACGTCCTGACTTTC. Its translation is CASRAGQGDISGANVLTF. The full variable domain, in which reference TRBV2 and TRBJ2-6 provide the parts outside the CDR3, is EPEVTQTPSHQVTQMGQEVILRCVPISNHLYFYWYRQILGQKVEFLVSFYNNEISEKSEIFDDQFSVERPDGSNFTLKIRSTKLEDSAMYFCASRAGQGDISGANVLTFGAGSRLTVL.

This rearrangement joins TRBV7-9 to TRBJ1-6; 11 positions agree with TRBD1. Germline V CDR1 and CDR2: SEHNR, FQNEAQ (reference sequence). This CDR3 spans 19 amino acids. V lost 4 bases to trimming and J lost 3 bases; unmatched junction nucleotides: 11. CDR3 sequence reads: CASSSGQGAAKLYNSPLHF. CDR3 sequence (DNA): TGTGCCAGCAGCTCCGGACAGGGGGCCGCTAAGCTCTATAATTCACCCCTCCACTTT.

This sequence joins TRBV25-1 and TRBJ2-2; 9 bases are shared with TRBD1. V shed 4 bases and J 0 bases; nucleotides not matched to a gene: 9. The germline gives CDR1 MGHDK, CDR2 SYGVNS. The CDR3 is 18 residues long. CDR3 sequence reads: CASSGVPGQGSNTGELFF. The CDR3 region has the DNA TGTGCCAGCAGTGGAGTCCCGGGACAGGGATCGAACACCGGGGAGCTGTTTTTT.

This clonotype was counted a few times. The V and J genes are TRBV7-6 and TRBJ1-2, with D maybe TRBD1 (6 bases). This CDR3 spans 12 amino acids. Germline V gene data show CDR1 as SGHVS and CDR2 as FNYEAQ. Trimming left V 4 bases short and J 13 bases short, with 16 bases between. CDR3 amino acids: CASSSLDRLCTF. The CDR3 coding sequence is TGTGCCAGCAGCTCCTTAGACAGGTTATGCACCTTC. Looking up the rest from reference TRBV7-6 and TRBJ1-2 gives the full variable domain: GAGVSQSPRYKVTKRGQDVALRCDPISGHVSLYWYRQALGQGPEFLTYFNYEAQQDKSGLPNDRFSAERPEGSISTLTIQRTEQRDSAMYRCASSSLDRLCTFGSGTRLTVV.

This clonotype was found many times. As DNA, the CDR3 is TGTGCCAGCAGCGCTCCGACTGAGAACTCTGGAAACACCATATATTTT. It codes for CASSAPTENSGNTIYF. The V and J genes are TRBV7-9 and TRBJ1-3; D remains ambiguous. CDR3 size: 16 residues. Germline assignment: CDR1 SEHNR and CDR2 FQNEAQ (reference sequence). V lost 5 bases, J lost 0 bases, and 14 bases lay in between.

This clonotype was recorded many times. The V and J genes are TRBV20-1 and TRBJ1-1, with D possibly being TRBD1 (6 bases). The germline V gene has CDR1 DFQATT and CDR2 SNEGSKA (reference sequence). CDR3 length: 12 amino acids. Trimming removed 6 bases from V and 8 bases from J, with 16 bases in between. The CDR3 sequence is CSAPVDSQEAFF. The CDR3 DNA reads TGCAGTGCCCCGGTGGACAGCCAGGAAGCTTTCTTT.

This clonotype was observed at least ten times. This sequence joins TRBV4-1 and TRBJ1-2; D gene uncertain. Germline CDR1 reads MGHRA; CDR2 reads YSYEKL. The CDR3 sequence is 17 residues long. V was pared by 1 base and J by 9 bases, with 24 bases between. The chain's CDR3 is CASSQGGPGPTRDSYTF. CDR3 DNA: TGCGCCAGCAGCCAAGGCGGGCCGGGTCCTACCCGCGATAGCTACACCTTC.

The chain couples TRBV12-3 or TRBV12-4 to TRBJ1-6, with TRBD1 matching 9 bases. This CDR3 comprises 15 residues. The ends lost 2 bases at V and 9 bases at J; junction bases unmatched: 5. CDR3 sequence: CASSLLGQGSSPLHF. CDR3 sequence (DNA): TGTGCCAGCAGTTTATTGGGACAGGGTTCTTCACCCCTCCACTTT.

This chain connects TRBV25-1 to TRBJ1-5, with 7 bases identical to TRBD1. Germline assignment: CDR1 MGHDK and CDR2 SYGVNS. The CDR3 runs 14 residues. V gave up 5 bases and J gave up 4 bases; unmatched junction bases: 5. The CDR3 coding sequence is TGTGCCAGCAGTTCAGGGGGACAGAATCAGCCCCAGCATTTT. This translates into CASSSGGQNQPQHF.

This clonotype was found a few times. This chain uses TRBV18 with TRBJ1-4; tentative D call: TRBD1 (6 bases). Germline V gives CDR1 KGHSH, CDR2 LQKENI. The CDR3 has 17 amino acids. V gave up 4 bases and J gave up 0 bases, with 15 bases separating them. CDR3 region: CASSLYRDVATNEKLFF. In nucleotides, the CDR3 is TGTGCCAGCTCACTTTACAGGGATGTAGCAACTAATGAAAAACTGTTTTTT.

This clonotype was recorded many times. The chain couples TRBV7-8 to TRBJ2-7; D may be TRBD1 (5 bases). Germline assignment: CDR1 SGHVS and CDR2 FQNEAQ. Trimming shortened V by 1 base and J by 2 bases, and 9 bases separated the two germline ends. The CDR3 has 14 residues. CDR3 sequence: CASSLGVGAYEQYF. CDR3 sequence (DNA): TGTGCCAGCAGCTTAGGTGTAGGGGCCTACGAGCAGTACTTC.

The CDR3 loop reads CSGGSQETQYF. DNA of the CDR3: TGCAGTGGAGGCAGCCAAGAGACCCAGTACTTC. The rearrangement links TRBV20-1 to TRBJ2-5; D not resolved. The CDR3 covers 11 residues. V lost 7 bases to trimming and J lost 1 base, with 7 bases between them. CDR1 DFQATT and CDR2 SNEGSKA come from the germline V gene (reference sequence).

This chain links TRBV27 with TRBJ2-7, with 8 bases that match TRBD1. CDR1 and CDR2 (germline): MNHEY, SMNVEV (reference sequence). The CDR3 is made up of 15 amino acids. V lost 2 bases, J lost 5 bases, and 8 bases stayed unmatched. The CDR3 here is CASSLDRGSSNEQYF. The CDR3 bases are TGTGCCAGCAGTTTAGACAGGGGTTCTAGTAACGAGCAGTACTTC.

The chain is built from TRBV15 and TRBJ2-1, with TRBD2 identical over 10 bases. The CDR3 loop spans 16 amino acids. Germline assignment: CDR1 LNHNV and CDR2 YYDKDF (reference sequence). Trimming removed 1 base from V and 5 bases from J; junction bases left unmatched: 5. The CDR3 DNA follows: TGTGCCACCAGCAGAGGACTAGCGGGTACGAACAATGAGCAGTTCTTC. It translates to CATSRGLAGTNNEQFF.

The chain is built from TRBV7-9 and TRBJ1-1; D gene unclear. Trimming cost V 3 bases and J 4 bases, with 12 bases left between them. The CDR3 is made up of 14 amino acids. Germline CDR1 reads SEHNR; CDR2 reads FQNEAQ (reference sequence). The chain's CDR3 is CASSFGQLATEAFF. The CDR3, as DNA: TGTGCCAGCAGCTTTGGGCAACTCGCCACTGAAGCTTTCTTT.

The rearrangement uses TRBV2 and TRBJ1-2; no definite D call. This CDR3 has 13 residues. Germline CDR1 and CDR2: SNHLY and FYNNEI. V gave up 4 bases and J gave up 4 bases, with 10 bases separating them. The CDR3 DNA reads as TGTGCCAGCAGTGCGTCAGCGTTCTATGGCTACACCTTC. It codes for CASSASAFYGYTF.

This clonotype came up many times. The chain uses TRBV7-2 and TRBJ1-3, with TRBD1 identical over 7 bases. CDR3 length: 14 residues. V was pared by 8 bases and J by 4 bases, with 8 bases of the junction left unmatched. CDR1 and CDR2 (germline): SGHTA, FQGNSA. The CDR3 is CASGRGAPGNTIYF. DNA for the CDR3: TGTGCCAGCGGCAGGGGGGCGCCGGGAAACACCATATATTTT.

The V gene is TRBV12-3 or TRBV12-4, the J gene TRBJ1-2, with a possible D match to TRBD1 (5 bases). The CDR3 runs to 13 residues. V was cut by 3 bases and J by 4 bases, with 9 bases left in between. Written as DNA, the CDR3 is TGTGCCAGCAGTTTCCAGGGACTCTATGGCTACACCTTC. Translated, it gives CASSFQGLYGYTF.

V usage is TRBV6-5 and J usage is TRBJ2-1; D is possibly TRBD1 (5 bases). CDR3 length equals 13 residues. CDR1 is MNHEY, CDR2 SVGAGI, per germline. V lost 2 bases and J 5 bases, leaving 7 bases between the germline ends. CDR3 protein: CASSYARDNEQFF. CDR3 DNA sequence: TGTGCCAGCAGTTACGCCAGGGACAATGAGCAGTTCTTC.

The chain employs TRBV28 and TRBJ2-2, with a weak D call TRBD1 (6 bases). Trimming shortened V by 8 bases and J by 10 bases, and 8 bases separated the two germline ends. CDR1 and CDR2 from the germline V gene are MDHEN and SYDVKM. The CDR3 is 10 residues long. Written as DNA, the CDR3 is TGTGCCAGCGGGACACTGGAGCTGTTTTTT. Its translation: CASGTLELFF.

This clonotype occurred a few times. V is TRBV13 and J is TRBJ2-5, with 7 bases lining up with TRBD2. This CDR3 is 14 amino acids long. CDR1 and CDR2 (germline): PRHDT, FYEKMQ (reference sequence). Germline trimming cut 3 bases from V and 3 bases from J; bases unmatched to any gene: 4. CDR3 sequence reads: CASSLRSGEETQYF. The CDR3, as DNA: TGTGCCAGCAGCTTGCGAAGCGGGGAAGAGACCCAGTACTTC.

This clonotype was seen more than once but under ten times. V is TRBV6-2 or TRBV6-3 and J is TRBJ2-7; weak D call: TRBD1 (6 bases). V lost 6 bases and J 4 bases, leaving 13 bases between the germline ends. The CDR3 consists of 13 residues. Germline loops: CDR1 MNHEY, CDR2 SVGEGT. CDR3 sequence: CASRYDGQYEQYF. Here the CDR3 DNA reads TGTGCCAGCAGATATGACGGACAGTACGAGCAGTACTTC.